One sample yielded the 10 T cell receptor beta chains listed below, sequenced in a study of CD8+ T cells in alopecia areata (dated by TCRdb to 2016 to 2019). Receptors were amplified or captured by the immunoSEQ multiplex PCR assay. RNA was extracted from all samples and reverse transcribed into cDNA, which served as template for TCR sequencing. This is the immuneACCESS table as TCRdb keeps it, with only in-frame sequences that have V and J called. A part of the clones is gone; compared with another copy, unresolved V genes explain less than half, and the rest is unexplained. This sample comprises around 270,000 clones, about three fifths of them detected only once. The ten largest clones take up approximately 1.7% of the sample. What this sample's time point label stands for: around 24 weeks on oral tofacitinib. The meaning of the sample's treatment or condition label: oral pan-JAK inhibitor, 5-10 mg twice daily.

The sample was CD4+ T cells sorted from blood, taken at week 24, from a patient treated with tofacitinib. These receptors originate from a human donor with alopecia areata.

The J gene is TRBJ2-5, the V gene TRBV6-5; D is ambiguous. Germline lookup yields CDR1 MNHEY and CDR2 SVGAGI. The CDR3 spans 13 residues. Deletions cut 8 bases from V and 2 bases from J, with 12 bases between. The CDR3 region is CASHPRFQETQYF. CDR3 coding DNA: TGTGCCAGCCATCCGCGGTTTCAAGAGACCCAGTACTTC.

The gene calls are TRBV4-3 and TRBJ1-2, with 7 nucleotides matching TRBD1. The length of the CDR3 is 14 residues. With 1 base clipped from V and 4 bases from J, the junction kept 3 bases outside the gene matches. Germline V CDR1 and CDR2: LGHNA, YSLEER. This CDR3 is CASSQGQGSYGYTF. CDR3 DNA sequence: TGCGCCAGCAGCCAAGGACAGGGAAGCTATGGCTACACCTTC.

This clone was recorded a few times. This rearrangement joins TRBV7-2 to TRBJ2-3, with TRBD1 identical over 7 bases. The CDR3 covers 12 residues. The V segment lost 5 bases and the J segment 13 bases; nucleotides outside the gene matches: 9. Germline V CDR1 and CDR2: SGHTA, FQGNSA. CDR3 sequence: CASSPDRAGKYF. CDR3 in DNA: TGTGCCAGCAGCCCCGACAGGGCTGGGAAGTATTTT.

This clone was detected once. The chain joins TRBV5-1 to TRBJ2-2, with a possible D match to TRBD1 (6 bases). The ends were cut back, 0 bases at V and 2 bases at J, with 11 bases in the middle. The CDR3 has 16 amino acids. Germline-derived CDR1 and CDR2 are SGHRS and YFSETQ. CDR3 nucleotides: TGCGCCAGCAGCTTGGCAGACAGGACCAACACCGGGGAGCTGTTTTTT. This sequence encodes CASSLADRTNTGELFF.

The V gene is TRBV29-1, the J gene TRBJ1-3, with 7 nucleotides matching TRBD1. Trimming at V came to 4 bases and at J to 4 bases, leaving 7 bases not matched to a gene. This CDR3 contains 14 residues. Germline V lookup: CDR1 SQVTM, CDR2 ANQGSEA. This chain's CDR3 is CSVVSTGKGNTIYF. DNA for the CDR3: TGCAGCGTTGTATCGACAGGGAAAGGAAACACCATATATTTT.

The chain links TRBV29-1 to TRBJ1-4; 12 bases are a match to TRBD1. CDR1 SQVTM and CDR2 ANQGSEA come from the germline V gene. V was pared by 7 bases and J by 7 bases, with 10 bases of the junction left unmatched. The CDR3 spans 15 residues. This chain's CDR3 is CSGIRDRGRREKLFF. DNA of the CDR3: TGCAGCGGCATCCGGGACAGGGGGCGGCGTGAAAAACTGTTTTTT.

In the case of this clone: Additional DNA sequences in this sample encode the identical CDR3. This chain joins TRBV5-1 and TRBJ2-5, with TRBD1 as a possible D gene (6 bases). Deletions cut 7 bases from V and 5 bases from J, with 15 bases between. This CDR3 spans 13 amino acids. Germline lookup yields CDR1 SGHRS and CDR2 YFSETQ. Here the CDR3 reads CASWDIAQETQYF. The CDR3 bases are TGCGCCAGCTGGGACATTGCACAGGAGACCCAGTACTTC.

This clone was counted a few times. V and J are TRBV9 and TRBJ2-1, with D tentatively TRBD1 or TRBD2 (6 bases each). Germline loops: CDR1 SGDLS, CDR2 YYNGEE. The CDR3 runs 16 residues. V shed 0 bases and J shed 3 bases, with 13 bases lying between them. The CDR3 spells CASSVGLGGGYNEQFF. Here the CDR3 DNA reads TGTGCCAGCAGCGTAGGTCTGGGGGGCGGCTACAATGAGCAGTTCTTC.

A few counts support this clone. The chain carries TRBV5-1 and TRBJ2-3; D is undetermined. This CDR3 has 14 amino acids. V gave up 1 base and J gave up 5 bases, with 11 bases separating them. Germline CDR1 and CDR2: SGHRS and YFSETQ. DNA for the CDR3: TGCGCCAGCAGCTTGAGTCTCAAAGAAGATACGCAGTATTTT. Its translation: CASSLSLKEDTQYF.

This clone was detected a few times. The CDR3: CASSDRLEQFF. CDR3 in DNA: TGTGCCAGTAGTGACAGGTTAGAGCAGTTCTTC. The chain couples TRBV19 to TRBJ2-1, with a possible D match to TRBD1 (6 bases). V lost 5 bases and J 10 bases, leaving 9 bases between the germline ends. There are 11 residues in the CDR3. In germline, CDR1 is LNHDA, CDR2 SQIVND (reference sequence).